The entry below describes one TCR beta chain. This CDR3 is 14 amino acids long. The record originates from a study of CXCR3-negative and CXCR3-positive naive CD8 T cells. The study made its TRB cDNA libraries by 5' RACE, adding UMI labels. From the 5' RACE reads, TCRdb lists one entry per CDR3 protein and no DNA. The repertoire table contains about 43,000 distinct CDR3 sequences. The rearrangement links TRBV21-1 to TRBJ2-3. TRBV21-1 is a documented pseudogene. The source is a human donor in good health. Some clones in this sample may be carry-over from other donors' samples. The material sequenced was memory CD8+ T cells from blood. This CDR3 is CASSKVRTAQTQYF.